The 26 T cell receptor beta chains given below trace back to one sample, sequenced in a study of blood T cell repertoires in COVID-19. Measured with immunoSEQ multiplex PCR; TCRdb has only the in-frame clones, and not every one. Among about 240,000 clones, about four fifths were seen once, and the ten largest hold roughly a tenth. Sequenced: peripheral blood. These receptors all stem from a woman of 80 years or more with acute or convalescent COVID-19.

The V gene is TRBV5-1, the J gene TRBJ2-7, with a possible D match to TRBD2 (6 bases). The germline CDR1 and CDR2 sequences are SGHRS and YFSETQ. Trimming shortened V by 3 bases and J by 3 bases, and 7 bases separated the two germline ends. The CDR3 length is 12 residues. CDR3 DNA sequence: TGCGCCAGCAGCTCGGGACTCTACGAGCAGTACTTC. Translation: CASSSGLYEQYF.

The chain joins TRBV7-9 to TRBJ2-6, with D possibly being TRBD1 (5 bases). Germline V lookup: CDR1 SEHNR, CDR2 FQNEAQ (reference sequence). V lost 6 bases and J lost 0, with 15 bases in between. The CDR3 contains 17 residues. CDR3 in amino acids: CASSARGVGSGANVLTF. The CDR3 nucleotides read TGTGCCAGCAGTGCAAGGGGCGTCGGCTCTGGGGCCAACGTCCTGACTTTC.

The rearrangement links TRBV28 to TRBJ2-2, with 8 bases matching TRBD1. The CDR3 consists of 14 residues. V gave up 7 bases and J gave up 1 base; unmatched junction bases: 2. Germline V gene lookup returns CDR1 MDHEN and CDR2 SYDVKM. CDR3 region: CASKGTGNTGELFF. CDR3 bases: TGTGCCAGCAAGGGGACAGGGAACACCGGGGAGCTGTTTTTT.

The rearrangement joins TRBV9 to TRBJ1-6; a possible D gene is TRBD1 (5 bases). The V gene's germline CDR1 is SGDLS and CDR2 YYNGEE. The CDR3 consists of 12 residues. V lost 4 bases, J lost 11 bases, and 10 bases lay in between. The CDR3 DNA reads TGTGCCAGCAGCCGCGGGGGGGCACCCCTCCACTTT. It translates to CASSRGGAPLHF. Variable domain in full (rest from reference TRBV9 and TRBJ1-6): DSGVTQTPKHLITATGQRVTLRCSPRSGDLSVYWYQQSLDQGLQFLIQYYNGEERAKGNILERFSAQQFPDLHSELNLSSLELGDSALYFCASSRGGAPLHFGNGTRLTVT.

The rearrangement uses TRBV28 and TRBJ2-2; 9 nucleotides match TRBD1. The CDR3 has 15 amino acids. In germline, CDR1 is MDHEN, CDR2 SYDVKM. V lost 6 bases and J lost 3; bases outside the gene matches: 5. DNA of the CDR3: TGTGCCAGCAGGCTTGGGACAGGGTACACCGGGGAGCTGTTTTTT. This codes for CASRLGTGYTGELFF.

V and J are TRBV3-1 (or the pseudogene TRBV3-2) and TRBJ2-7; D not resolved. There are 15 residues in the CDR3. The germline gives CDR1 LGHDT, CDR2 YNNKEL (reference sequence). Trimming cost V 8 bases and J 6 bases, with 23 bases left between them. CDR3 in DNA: TGTGCCAGCGGCAAATTTGGGCACGGCTTCTCCGAGCAGTACTTC. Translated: CASGKFGHGFSEQYF.

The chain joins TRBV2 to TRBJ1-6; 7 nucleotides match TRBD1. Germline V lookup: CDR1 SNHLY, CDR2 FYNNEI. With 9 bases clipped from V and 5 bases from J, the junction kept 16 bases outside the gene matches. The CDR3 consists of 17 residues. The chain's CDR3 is CASSQTGTAFNNSPLHF. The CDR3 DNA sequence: TGTGCCAGTTCTCAAACCGGGACAGCCTTTAATAATTCACCCCTCCACTTT.

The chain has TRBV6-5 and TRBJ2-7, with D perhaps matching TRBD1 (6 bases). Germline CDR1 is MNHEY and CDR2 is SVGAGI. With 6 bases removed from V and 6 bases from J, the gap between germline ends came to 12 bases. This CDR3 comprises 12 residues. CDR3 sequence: CASRVQGPEQYF. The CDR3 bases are TGTGCCAGCAGGGTACAGGGACCCGAGCAGTACTTC.

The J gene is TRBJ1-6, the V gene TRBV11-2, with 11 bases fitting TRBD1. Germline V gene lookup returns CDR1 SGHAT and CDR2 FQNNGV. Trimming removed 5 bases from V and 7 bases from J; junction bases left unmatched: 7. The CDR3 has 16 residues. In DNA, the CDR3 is TGTGCCAGCAGCCCCCGGACAGGGGGCCCCAATTCACCCCTCCACTTT. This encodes CASSPRTGGPNSPLHF.

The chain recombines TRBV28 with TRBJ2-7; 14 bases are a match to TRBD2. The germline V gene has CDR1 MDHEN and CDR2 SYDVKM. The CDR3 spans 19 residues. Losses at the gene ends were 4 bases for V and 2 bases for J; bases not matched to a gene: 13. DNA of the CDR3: TGTGCCAGCAGTTCCATCCGATCCGGGACTAGCGGGGGACCCTACGAGCAGTACTTC. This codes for CASSSIRSGTSGGPYEQYF.

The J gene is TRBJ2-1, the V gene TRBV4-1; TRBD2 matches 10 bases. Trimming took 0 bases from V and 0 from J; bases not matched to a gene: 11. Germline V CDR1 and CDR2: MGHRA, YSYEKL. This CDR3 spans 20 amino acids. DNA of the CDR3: TGCGCCAGCAGCCAAGAAGCTGTTAGCGGGGGGATAAGCTCCTACAATGAGCAGTTCTTC. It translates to CASSQEAVSGGISSYNEQFF.

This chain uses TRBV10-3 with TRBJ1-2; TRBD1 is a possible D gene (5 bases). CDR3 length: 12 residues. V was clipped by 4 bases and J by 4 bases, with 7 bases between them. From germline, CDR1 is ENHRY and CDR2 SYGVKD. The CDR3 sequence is CAISGGGYGYTF. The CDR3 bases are TGTGCCATCAGTGGGGGGGGCTATGGCTACACCTTC.

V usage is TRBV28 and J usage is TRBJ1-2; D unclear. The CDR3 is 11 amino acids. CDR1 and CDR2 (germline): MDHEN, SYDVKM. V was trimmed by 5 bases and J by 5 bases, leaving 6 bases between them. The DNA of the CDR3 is TGTGCCAGCAGTCGGGTGTATGGCTACACCTTC. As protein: CASSRVYGYTF.

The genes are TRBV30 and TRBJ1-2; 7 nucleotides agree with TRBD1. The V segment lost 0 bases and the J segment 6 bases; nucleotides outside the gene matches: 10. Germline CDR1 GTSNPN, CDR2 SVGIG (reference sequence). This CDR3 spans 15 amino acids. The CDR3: CAWSVQAGGTHGYTF. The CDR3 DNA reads TGTGCCTGGAGTGTACAGGCAGGGGGGACCCATGGCTACACCTTC. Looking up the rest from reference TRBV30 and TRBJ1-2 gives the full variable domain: SQTIHQWPATLVQPVGSPLSLECTVEGTSNPNLYWYRQAAGRGLQLLFYSVGIGQISSEVPQNLSASRPQDRQFILSSKKLLLSDSGFYLCAWSVQAGGTHGYTFGSGTRLTVV.

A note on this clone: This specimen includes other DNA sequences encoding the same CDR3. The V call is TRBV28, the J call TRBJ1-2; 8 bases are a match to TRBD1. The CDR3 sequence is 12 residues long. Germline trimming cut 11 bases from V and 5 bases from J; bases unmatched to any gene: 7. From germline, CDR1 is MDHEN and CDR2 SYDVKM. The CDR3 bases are TGTGCCTCCAGGGGGCAAGTTTATGGCTACACCTTC. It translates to CASRGQVYGYTF.

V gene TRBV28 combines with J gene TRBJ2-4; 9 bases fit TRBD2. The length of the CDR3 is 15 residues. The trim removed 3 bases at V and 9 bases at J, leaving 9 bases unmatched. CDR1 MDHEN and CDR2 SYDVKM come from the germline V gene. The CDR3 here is CASSLSRGGLGIQYF. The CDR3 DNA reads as TGTGCCAGCAGTTTGTCGCGGGGGGGCTTGGGCATTCAGTACTTC.

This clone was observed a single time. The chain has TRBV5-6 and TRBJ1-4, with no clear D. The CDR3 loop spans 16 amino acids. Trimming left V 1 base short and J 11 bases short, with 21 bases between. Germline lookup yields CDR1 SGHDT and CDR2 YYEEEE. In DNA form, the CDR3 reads TGTGCCAGCAGCTTGAAGCCGCCAGACCTCGGGGTTAAACTGTTTTTT. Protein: CASSLKPPDLGVKLFF.

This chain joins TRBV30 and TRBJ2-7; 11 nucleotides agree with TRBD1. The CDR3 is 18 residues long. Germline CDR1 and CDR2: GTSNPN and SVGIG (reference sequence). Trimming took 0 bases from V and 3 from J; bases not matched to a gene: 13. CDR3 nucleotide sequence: TGTGCCTGGAGTGTTACCTTGGGGGGGACAGGGGGATTCTACGAGCAGTACTTC. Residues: CAWSVTLGGTGGFYEQYF.

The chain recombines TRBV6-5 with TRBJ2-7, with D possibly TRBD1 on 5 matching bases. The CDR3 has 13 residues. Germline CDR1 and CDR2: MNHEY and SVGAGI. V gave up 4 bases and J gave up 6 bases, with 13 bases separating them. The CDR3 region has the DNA TGTGCCAGCAGTTCTCGGCAGGGTTTCGAGCAGTACTTC. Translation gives CASSSRQGFEQYF.

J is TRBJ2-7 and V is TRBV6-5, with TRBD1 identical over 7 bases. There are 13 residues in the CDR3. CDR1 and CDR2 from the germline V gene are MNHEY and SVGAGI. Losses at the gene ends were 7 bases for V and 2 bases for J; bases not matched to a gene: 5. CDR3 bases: TGTGCCAGCAACAGACAGGGAACCTACGAGCAGTACTTC. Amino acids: CASNRQGTYEQYF.

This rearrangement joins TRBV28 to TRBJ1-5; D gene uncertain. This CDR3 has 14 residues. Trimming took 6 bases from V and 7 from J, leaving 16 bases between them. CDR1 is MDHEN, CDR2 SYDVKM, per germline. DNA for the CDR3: TGTGCCAGCAGCCCCTCCAATGGGAGGCAGCCCCAGCATTTT. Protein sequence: CASSPSNGRQPQHF.

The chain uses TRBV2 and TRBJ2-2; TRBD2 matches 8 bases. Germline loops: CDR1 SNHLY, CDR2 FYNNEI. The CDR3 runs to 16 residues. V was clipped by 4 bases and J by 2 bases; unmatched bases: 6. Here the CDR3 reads CASSALRGGNTGELFF. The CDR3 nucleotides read TGTGCCAGCAGTGCCCTACGGGGGGGCAACACCGGGGAGCTGTTTTTT.

CDR3 in DNA: TGTGCCAGCAAGGCAGCTAGCCCGGGAGGGAGCACAGATACGCAGTATTTT. It translates to CASKAASPGGSTDTQYF. V usage is TRBV2 and J usage is TRBJ2-3; TRBD2 aligns across 8 bases. Looked up from germline, CDR1 is SNHLY and CDR2 is FYNNEI. The length of the CDR3 is 17 residues. Losses at the gene ends were 7 bases for V and 0 bases for J; bases not matched to a gene: 12.

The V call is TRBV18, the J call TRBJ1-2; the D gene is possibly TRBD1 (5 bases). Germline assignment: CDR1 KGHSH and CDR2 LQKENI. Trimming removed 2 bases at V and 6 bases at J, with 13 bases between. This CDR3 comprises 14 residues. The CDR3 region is CASSPNRMGDGYTF. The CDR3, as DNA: TGTGCCAGCTCACCAAACAGGATGGGCGATGGCTACACCTTC.

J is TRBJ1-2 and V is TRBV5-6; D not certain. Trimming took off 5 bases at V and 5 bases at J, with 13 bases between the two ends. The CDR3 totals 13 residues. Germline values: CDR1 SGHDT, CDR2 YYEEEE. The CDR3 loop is CASSTSPEYGYTF. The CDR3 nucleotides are TGTGCCAGCAGTACGAGTCCCGAATATGGCTACACCTTC.

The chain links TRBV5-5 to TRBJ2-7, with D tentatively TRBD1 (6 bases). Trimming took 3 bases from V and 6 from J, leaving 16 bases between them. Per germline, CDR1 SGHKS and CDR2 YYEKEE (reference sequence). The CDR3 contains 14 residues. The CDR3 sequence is CASSSTGTPSEQYF. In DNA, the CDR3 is TGTGCCAGCAGCTCGACAGGAACCCCGAGCGAGCAGTACTTC. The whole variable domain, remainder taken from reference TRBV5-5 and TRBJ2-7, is DAGVTQSPTHLIKTRGQQVTLRCSPISGHKSVSWYQQVLGQGPQFIFQYYEKEERGRGNFPDRFSARQFPNYSSELNVNALLLGDSALYLCASSSTGTPSEQYFGPGTRLTVT.